A single sample gave rise to the 31 T cell receptor beta chains below, sequenced in a study of blood T cell repertoires in COVID-19. Only in-frame clones appear in the TCRdb table, and some are missing; sequencing was by immunoSEQ multiplex PCR. Among some 150,000 clones listed, roughly 84% were seen once. Sequenced sample: peripheral blood. Receptors originate from a human donor in a cohort sampled during active COVID-19.

The chain links TRBV5-1 to TRBJ2-7; D is unresolved. CDR1 and CDR2 from the germline V gene are SGHRS and YFSETQ. Between the trimmed V and J ends, which lost 0 bases and 0 bases, there was a span of 7 bases. The length of the CDR3 is 14 residues. The CDR3 here is CASSLGPSSYEQYF. CDR3 DNA sequence: TGCGCCAGCAGCTTGGGCCCCAGCTCCTACGAGCAGTACTTC.

The chain couples TRBV29-1 to TRBJ1-2; no firm D call. This CDR3 has 13 residues. Germline V gene sequence: CDR1 SQVTM, CDR2 ANQGSEA. Between the trimmed V and J ends, which lost 0 bases and 4 bases, there was a span of 9 bases. CDR3 amino acids: CSVEEQPSYGYTF. DNA of the CDR3: TGCAGCGTTGAAGAACAGCCGAGCTATGGCTACACCTTC.

The chain couples TRBV14 to TRBJ1-2; tentative D call: TRBD1 (6 bases). V lost 2 bases, J lost 7 bases, and 11 bases lay in between. The CDR3 has 13 amino acids. CDR1 is SGHDN, CDR2 FVKESK, per germline. The CDR3 nucleotides are TGTGCCAGCAGCCAATACAGGGAAGGTGGCTACACCTTC. It codes for CASSQYREGGYTF.

This chain links TRBV7-3 with TRBJ1-5, with a weak D call TRBD1 (5 bases). The CDR3 contains 15 residues. The V end lost 4 bases, the J end lost 4 bases, and 14 bases lay between the germline ends. Germline V lookup: CDR1 SGHTA, CDR2 FQGTGA. This chain's CDR3 is CASSSGGTANQPQHF. The CDR3 DNA reads as TGTGCCAGCAGCTCGGGAGGGACTGCTAATCAGCCCCAGCATTTT.

The genes are TRBV4-3 and TRBJ1-3, with TRBD1 as a possible D gene (5 bases). Germline CDR1 and CDR2: LGHNA and YSLEER. V dropped 1 base and J dropped 0 bases, with 16 bases sitting between them. This CDR3 contains 18 residues. For the CDR3, the DNA is TGCGCCAGCAGCCAAGGGGGGGGTCTGGGCCCCTCTGGAAACACCATATATTTT. Protein product: CASSQGGGLGPSGNTIYF.

The rearrangement joins TRBV5-1 to TRBJ2-1; possible D gene TRBD2, 6 bases. V dropped 7 bases and J dropped 3 bases, with 17 bases sitting between them. CDR1 SGHRS and CDR2 YFSETQ come from the germline V gene. CDR3 length equals 15 residues. The chain's CDR3 is CASSWGSGSYNEQFF. The CDR3 DNA follows: TGCGCCAGCTCCTGGGGGTCCGGGAGCTACAATGAGCAGTTCTTC.

The chain couples TRBV18 to TRBJ1-5, with TRBD1 matching 7 bases. Germline loops: CDR1 KGHSH, CDR2 LQKENI. Unmatched junction bases numbered 4, after V lost 3 bases and J lost 5 bases. This CDR3 region has 14 residues. CDR3 in amino acids: CASSPQGGDQPQHF. The CDR3 nucleotides are TGTGCCAGCTCACCGCAGGGGGGAGATCAGCCCCAGCATTTT.

This chain connects TRBV6-5 to TRBJ2-7; 8 bases match TRBD1. Germline CDR1 is MNHEY and CDR2 is SVGAGI. V lost 0 bases, J lost 3 bases, and 4 bases stayed unmatched. This CDR3 comprises 15 residues. The CDR3 DNA is TGTGCCAGCAGTTACTCGACAGGGGCTAGCTACGAGCAGTACTTC. Translation gives CASSYSTGASYEQYF.

The genes are TRBV7-2 and TRBJ2-2; possible D gene TRBD1, 5 bases. Germline V lookup: CDR1 SGHTA, CDR2 FQGNSA. Trimming took off 5 bases at V and 2 bases at J, with 12 bases between the two ends. This CDR3 contains 15 residues. The CDR3 sequence is CASSRTDRNTGELFF. As DNA, the CDR3 is TGTGCCAGCAGCCGCACCGACAGAAACACCGGGGAGCTGTTTTTT.

The chain recombines TRBV5-1 with TRBJ1-1; perhaps TRBD1 as D (5 bases). Germline CDR1 SGHRS, CDR2 YFSETQ. CDR3 length: 14 residues. Between the trimmed V and J ends, which lost 0 bases and 2 bases, there was a span of 8 bases. CDR3 residues: CASSLATANTEAFF. CDR3 coding DNA: TGCGCCAGCAGCTTGGCGACAGCTAACACTGAAGCTTTCTTT.

The chain uses TRBV30 and TRBJ2-7, with TRBD2 as a possible D gene (5 bases). CDR3 size: 14 residues. V lost 0 bases to trimming and J lost 0 bases, with 9 bases between them. CDR1 GTSNPN and CDR2 SVGIG come from the germline V gene (reference sequence). The CDR3 DNA sequence: TGTGCCTGGAGTGTATTAGGGAGCTCCTACGAGCAGTACTTC. Protein: CAWSVLGSSYEQYF.

V and J are TRBV5-4 and TRBJ2-7, with a possible D match to TRBD2 (6 bases). The V end was cut by 0 bases, the J end by 1 base, with 14 bases between. This CDR3 has 16 residues. Looked up from germline, CDR1 is SGHNT and CDR2 is YYREEE (reference sequence). CDR3 nucleotide sequence: TGTGCCAGCAGCTTGGTCGGGGGACTCAAGTCCTACGAGCAGTACTTC. This encodes CASSLVGGLKSYEQYF.

The rearrangement joins TRBV3-1 (or the pseudogene TRBV3-2) to TRBJ1-1; D is ambiguous. This CDR3 region has 13 residues. V lost 4 bases, J lost 4 bases, and 10 bases lay in between. Germline values: CDR1 LGHDT, CDR2 YNNKEL (reference sequence). CDR3 sequence (DNA): TGTGCCAGCAGCCGACGGGTGGCCACTGAAGCTTTCTTT. Its translation: CASSRRVATEAFF.

The genes are TRBV5-4 and TRBJ2-7, with TRBD1 as a possible D gene (6 bases). CDR3 size: 16 residues. Germline V lookup: CDR1 SGHNT, CDR2 YYREEE (reference sequence). Trimming pared 0 bases from V and 0 bases from J, leaving 13 bases between. DNA for the CDR3: TGTGCCAGCAGCTTGGCCAGGTGGGGGCGCTCCTACGAGCAGTACTTC. Translating gives CASSLARWGRSYEQYF.

This chain joins TRBV9 and TRBJ2-3; D remains ambiguous. The V and J ends lost 4 bases and 6 bases respectively, with 15 bases between them. Germline V lookup: CDR1 SGDLS, CDR2 YYNGEE. This CDR3 region has 14 residues. CDR3: CASSPTTLRDTQYF. The CDR3 DNA follows: TGTGCCAGCAGCCCAACCACTCTCCGCGATACGCAGTATTTT.

The rearrangement uses TRBV18 and TRBJ1-1, with 10 bases fitting TRBD1. Germline CDR1 is KGHSH and CDR2 is LQKENI. The V segment lost 6 bases and the J segment 1 base; nucleotides outside the gene matches: 5. The CDR3 contains 15 residues. The CDR3 loop reads CASSSRDRGNTEAFF. CDR3 sequence (DNA): TGTGCCAGCTCGAGCCGGGACAGGGGGAACACTGAAGCTTTCTTT.

The chain recombines TRBV5-1 with TRBJ1-1, with a weak D call TRBD1 (6 bases). Germline values: CDR1 SGHRS, CDR2 YFSETQ. The length of the CDR3 is 16 residues. The V end lost 3 bases, the J end lost 1 base, and 16 bases lay between the germline ends. CDR3: CASSSNRDVRNTEAFF. CDR3 nucleotide sequence: TGCGCCAGCAGCTCCAACAGGGATGTTAGGAACACTGAAGCTTTCTTT.

The chain combines TRBV9 with TRBJ1-4, with 7 bases matching TRBD1. After removal of 4 bases from V and 0 bases from J, the junction contained 6 bases not matched to a gene. CDR1 is SGDLS and CDR2 is YYNGEE in the germline V gene. CDR3 length: 16 amino acids. The CDR3 coding sequence is TGTGCCAGCAGCTTCGGACAGGACGCAACTAATGAAAAACTGTTTTTT. This codes for CASSFGQDATNEKLFF.

The chain recombines TRBV9 with TRBJ1-3; D is perhaps TRBD1 (6 bases). This CDR3 spans 17 amino acids. Per germline, CDR1 SGDLS and CDR2 YYNGEE. Trimming pared 4 bases from V and 1 base from J, leaving 18 bases between. This CDR3 is CASSLRTDARSGNTIYF. CDR3 in DNA: TGTGCCAGCAGCCTCAGGACAGACGCACGATCTGGAAACACCATATATTTT.

The chain joins TRBV5-1 to TRBJ1-1; tentative D call: TRBD1 (5 bases). CDR1 is SGHRS and CDR2 is YFSETQ in the germline V gene. V dropped 0 bases and J dropped 0 bases, with 9 bases sitting between them. This CDR3 spans 15 amino acids. Here the CDR3 DNA reads TGCGCCAGCAGCTTGGTACAGGAGATGAACACTGAAGCTTTCTTT. Its protein is CASSLVQEMNTEAFF.

The chain couples TRBV19 to TRBJ1-1; TRBD1 might be the D (5 bases). This CDR3 has 14 amino acids. The V and J ends lost 5 bases and 2 bases respectively, with 12 bases between them. The germline V gene has CDR1 LNHDA and CDR2 SQIVND (reference sequence). CDR3 sequence reads: CASSSDRLNTEAFF. The CDR3 coding sequence is TGTGCCAGTAGTTCCGACAGACTCAACACTGAAGCTTTCTTT.

Concerning this clone: In the same sample, other DNA sequences code for this CDR3. The chain joins TRBV5-5 to TRBJ1-1, with a weak D call TRBD1 (6 bases). CDR1 and CDR2 from the germline V gene are SGHKS and YYEKEE (reference sequence). V was cut by 1 base and J by 5 bases, with 9 bases left in between. The length of the CDR3 is 13 residues. CDR3 sequence reads: CASSLTGKTEAFF. CDR3 bases: TGTGCCAGCAGCTTGACAGGGAAAACTGAAGCTTTCTTT.

Of note for this clone: The same CDR3 arises from other DNA sequences in this sample as well. This chain uses TRBV7-2 with TRBJ1-2; D might be TRBD1 (6 bases). The CDR3 runs to 13 residues. Trimming took off 1 base at V and 4 bases at J, with 7 bases between the two ends. Germline V gene data show CDR1 as SGHTA and CDR2 as FQGNSA. The CDR3, as DNA: TGTGCCAGCAGCTTAGGACAGGTCTATGGCTACACCTTC. Residues: CASSLGQVYGYTF.

The chain uses TRBV2 and TRBJ2-5; 8 nucleotides align to TRBD1. The germline V gene encodes CDR1 SNHLY and CDR2 FYNNEI. The length of the CDR3 is 12 residues. The V and J ends lost 10 bases and 5 bases, in that order; junction bases with no gene match: 6. CDR3 bases: TGTGCCACCGGACAGGGACTTGAGACCCAGTACTTC. Protein sequence: CATGQGLETQYF.

This clone occurred many times. The chain uses TRBV2 and TRBJ1-1; no firm D call. The CDR3 consists of 12 residues. CDR1 is SNHLY, CDR2 FYNNEI, per germline. V lost 6 bases and J lost 4, with 9 bases in between. The CDR3 loop reads CASRTTGTEAFF. CDR3 DNA sequence: TGTGCCAGCAGGACCACGGGCACTGAAGCTTTCTTT.

The V gene is TRBV6-5, the J gene TRBJ1-5; no definite D call. V was trimmed by 5 bases and J by 3 bases, leaving 14 bases between them. Germline loops: CDR1 MNHEY, CDR2 SVGAGI. The CDR3 sequence is 15 residues long. CDR3 in DNA: TGTGCCAGCAGTCCCCTGAGGGTTGACAATCAGCCCCAGCATTTT. It yields the protein CASSPLRVDNQPQHF.

V usage is TRBV6-2 or TRBV6-3 and J usage is TRBJ2-3, with D tentatively TRBD2 (6 bases). The CDR3 loop spans 14 amino acids. Germline V gene sequence: CDR1 MNHEY, CDR2 SVGEGT. Trimming cost V 7 bases and J 2 bases, with 13 bases left between them. For the CDR3, the DNA is TGTGCCAGCACCCCCGGGACTCACACAGATACGCAGTATTTT. It codes for CASTPGTHTDTQYF.

The rearrangement uses TRBV19 and TRBJ1-1; TRBD1 aligns across 9 bases. Trimming at V came to 5 bases and at J to 6 bases, leaving 7 bases not matched to a gene. This CDR3 comprises 14 residues. Germline V gene sequence: CDR1 LNHDA, CDR2 SQIVND (reference sequence). The CDR3 region has the DNA TGTGCCAGTAGTCCCCCGGACAGGGGATCTGAAGCTTTCTTT. Its protein product is CASSPPDRGSEAFF. The complete variable domain, with remaining parts taken from reference TRBV19 and TRBJ1-1, reads DGGITQSPKYLFRKEGQNVTLSCEQNLNHDAMYWYRQDPGQGLRLIYYSQIVNDFQKGDIAEGYSVSREKKESFPLTVTSAQKNPTAFYLCASSPPDRGSEAFFGQGTRLTVV.

CDR3 region: CASSLRGFATNEKLFF. CDR3 nucleotide sequence: TGCGCCAGCAGCCTCAGGGGGTTCGCAACTAATGAAAAACTGTTTTTT. V usage is TRBV5-1 and J usage is TRBJ1-4, with 7 nucleotides matching TRBD1. V dropped 4 bases and J dropped 0; count of bases not matched to a gene: 6. The CDR3 is 16 amino acids. CDR1 SGHRS and CDR2 YFSETQ come from the germline V gene.

CDR3 nucleotide sequence: TGTGCCAGCAGCGCGGGGACTAGCGGGGGGCCCTACGAGCAGTACTTC. This encodes CASSAGTSGGPYEQYF. The V gene is TRBV5-4, the J gene TRBJ2-7, with TRBD2 identical over 15 bases. Germline CDR1 SGHNT, CDR2 YYREEE (reference sequence). CDR3 length equals 16 residues. V shed 4 bases and J 2 bases; nucleotides not matched to a gene: 4.

The chain combines TRBV4-2 with TRBJ1-2; 10 nucleotides match TRBD1. V was pared by 4 bases and J by 8 bases, with 10 bases of the junction left unmatched. CDR1 LGHNA and CDR2 YNFKEQ come from the germline V gene. This CDR3 has 15 residues. The CDR3 loop reads CASSRPGQGFRGYTF. CDR3 nucleotides: TGTGCCAGCAGCCGGCCGGGACAGGGGTTCCGAGGCTACACCTTC.